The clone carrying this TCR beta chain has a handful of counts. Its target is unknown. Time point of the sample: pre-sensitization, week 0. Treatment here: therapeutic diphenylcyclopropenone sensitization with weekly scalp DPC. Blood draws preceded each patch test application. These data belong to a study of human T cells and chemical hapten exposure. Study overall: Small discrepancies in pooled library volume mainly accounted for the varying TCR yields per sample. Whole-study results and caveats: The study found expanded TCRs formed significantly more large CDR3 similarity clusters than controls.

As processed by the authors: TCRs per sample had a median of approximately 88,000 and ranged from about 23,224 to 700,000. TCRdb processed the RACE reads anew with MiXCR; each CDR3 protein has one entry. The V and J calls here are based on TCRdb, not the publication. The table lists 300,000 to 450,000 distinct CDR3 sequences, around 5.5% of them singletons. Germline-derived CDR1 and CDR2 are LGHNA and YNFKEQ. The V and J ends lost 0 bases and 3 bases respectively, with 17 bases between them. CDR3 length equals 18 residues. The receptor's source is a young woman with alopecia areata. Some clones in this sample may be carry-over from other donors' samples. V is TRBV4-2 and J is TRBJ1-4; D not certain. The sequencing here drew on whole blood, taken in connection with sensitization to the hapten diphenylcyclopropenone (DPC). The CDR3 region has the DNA TGTGCCAGCAGCCAAGATTTGGCAGCCTCATGGTCTAATGAAAAACTGTTTTTT. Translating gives CASSQDLAASWSNEKLFF.